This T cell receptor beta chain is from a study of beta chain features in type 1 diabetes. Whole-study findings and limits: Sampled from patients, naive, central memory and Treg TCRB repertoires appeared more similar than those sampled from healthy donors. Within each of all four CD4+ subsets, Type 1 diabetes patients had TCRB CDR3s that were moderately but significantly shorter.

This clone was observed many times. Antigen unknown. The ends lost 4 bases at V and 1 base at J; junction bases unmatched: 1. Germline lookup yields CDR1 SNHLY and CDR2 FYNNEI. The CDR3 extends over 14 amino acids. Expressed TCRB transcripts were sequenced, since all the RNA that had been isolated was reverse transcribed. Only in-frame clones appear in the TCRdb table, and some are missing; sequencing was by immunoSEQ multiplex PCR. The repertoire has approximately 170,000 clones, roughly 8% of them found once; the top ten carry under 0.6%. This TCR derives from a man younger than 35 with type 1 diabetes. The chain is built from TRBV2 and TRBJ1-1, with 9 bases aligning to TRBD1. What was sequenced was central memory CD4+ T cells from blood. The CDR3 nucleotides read TGTGCCAGCAGTGTACAGGGGGCGAACACTGAAGCTTTCTTT. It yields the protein CASSVQGANTEAFF.